This entry concerns a single T cell receptor beta chain. The antigen remains unidentified. This entry comes from a study of cytomegalovirus exposure and HLA in healthy donors. Study overall: T cells numbering around 170 million yielded some 100 million unique TCR beta sequences in an earlier analysis.

Study observations and caveats: TCR beta V- and J-gene trimming was later associated with a missense DCLRE1C variant.

With 5 bases clipped from V and 5 bases from J, the junction kept 7 bases outside the gene matches. Germline V gene data show CDR1 as SGHRS and CDR2 as YFSETQ. The CDR3 covers 14 residues. The PCR employed 60 Vbeta primers together with 13 Jbeta primers. Measured with immunoSEQ multiplex PCR; TCRdb has only the in-frame clones, and not every one. The sample records 150,000 to 200,000 clones, about 79% being singletons. The sequencing sample was made of PBMCs. This chain connects TRBV5-1 to TRBJ2-5, with TRBD2 identical over 9 bases. The receptor was isolated from a female donor in good health and CMV-seronegative. In DNA, the CDR3 is TGCGCCAGCAGTGCGGGGGGGCCGGCCGAGACCCAGTACTTC. Amino acid sequence: CASSAGGPAETQYF.